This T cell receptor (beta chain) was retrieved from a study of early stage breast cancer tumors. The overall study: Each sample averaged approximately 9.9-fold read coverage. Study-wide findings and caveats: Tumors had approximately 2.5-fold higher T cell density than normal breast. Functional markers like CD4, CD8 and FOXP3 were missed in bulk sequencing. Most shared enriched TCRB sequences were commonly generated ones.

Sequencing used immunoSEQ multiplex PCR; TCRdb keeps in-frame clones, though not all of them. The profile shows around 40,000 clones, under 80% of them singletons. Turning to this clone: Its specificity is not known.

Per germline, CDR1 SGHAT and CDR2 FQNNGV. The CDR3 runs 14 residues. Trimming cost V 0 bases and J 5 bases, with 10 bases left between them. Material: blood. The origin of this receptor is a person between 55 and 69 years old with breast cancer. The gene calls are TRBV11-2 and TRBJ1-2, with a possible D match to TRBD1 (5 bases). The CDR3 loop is CASSLDRDGYGYTF. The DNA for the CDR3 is TGTGCCAGCAGCTTAGACAGGGACGGGTATGGCTACACCTTC.